A selection of T cell receptor beta chains follows, all from one sample in a study of blood T cell repertoires in COVID-19. The assay was immunoSEQ multiplex PCR, and TCRdb's table has in-frame clones only and misses some. The sample contains 300,000 to 400,000 clones, approximately 84% of which appear only once. What was sequenced was PBMCs or T cells enriched from blood (not recorded which). The source of these receptors is a woman aged 25 to 39 who had recovered from COVID-19. CDR3s include the opening cysteine and the closing phenylalanine or tryptophan. The D gene is left open where the match is weak. Rows may omit the clone size; those that give it use once, few, many or a size class.

d_gene	v_gene	j_gene	abundance	CDR3aa	CDR3nt
.	TRBV7-6	TRBJ1-1	.	CASSLGGVGTEAFF	TGTGCCAGCAGCTTAGGTGGAGTTGGCACTGAAGCTTTCTTT
.	TRBV13	TRBJ2-5	.	CASTRGGASQETQYF	TGTGCCAGCACCAGAGGAGGAGCTTCCCAAGAGACCCAGTACTTC
.	TRBV5-1	TRBJ1-4	once	CASSSTPKQGYNEKLFF	TGCGCCAGCAGCTCCACCCCTAAGCAGGGCTATAATGAAAAACTGTTTTTT
TRBD1	TRBV7-2	TRBJ2-5	.	CASSYGTGGTETQYF	TGTGCCAGCAGCTACGGGACAGGGGGCACGGAGACCCAGTACTTC
.	TRBV18	TRBJ2-5	.	CASSPQEQETQYF	TGTGCCAGCTCACCACAAGAGCAAGAGACCCAGTACTTC
.	TRBV11-2	TRBJ2-7	.	CASSSTKPGVTWEQYF	TGTGCCAGCAGCTCTACGAAACCGGGAGTAACGTGGGAGCAGTACTTC
TRBD1	TRBV19	TRBJ2-5	.	CASRARDRFTGTQYF	TGTGCCAGTAGAGCCAGGGACAGATTCACCGGGACCCAGTACTTC
TRBD2	TRBV24-1	TRBJ2-5	.	CATSDKLAAQETQYF	TGTGCCACCAGTGATAAACTAGCGGCCCAAGAGACCCAGTACTTC
TRBD1	TRBV28	TRBJ2-5	.	CASRSQGNQETQYF	TGTGCCAGCAGGTCACAGGGGAATCAAGAGACCCAGTACTTC
.	TRBV28	TRBJ2-7	.	CASMGGLGEQYF	TGTGCCAGCATGGGGGGGCTAGGCGAGCAGTACTTC
.	TRBV14	TRBJ2-7	.	CASSQDPRATYEQYF	TGTGCCAGCAGCCAAGATCCGCGTGCTACCTACGAGCAGTACTTC
TRBD1	TRBV5-4	TRBJ2-2	.	CASRGLQGAGELFF	TGTGCCAGCAGGGGCCTCCAGGGGGCCGGGGAGCTGTTTTTT
TRBD1	TRBV25-1	TRBJ2-7	.	CASSQTGGAYEQYF	TGTGCCAGCAGTCAGACAGGGGGTGCTTACGAGCAGTACTTC
TRBD2	TRBV20-1	TRBJ2-3	.	CSASPLLAGPTDTQYF	TGCAGTGCTAGTCCTCTACTAGCGGGGCCCACAGATACGCAGTATTTT
.	TRBV29-1	TRBJ2-7	.	CSVQPPEAYEQYF	TGCAGCGTACAACCCCCCGAGGCCTACGAGCAGTACTTC
TRBD1	TRBV5-4	TRBJ2-2	.	CASSGRQGTNTGELFF	TGTGCCAGCAGCGGGAGACAGGGGACGAACACCGGGGAGCTGTTTTTT
TRBD2	TRBV25-1	TRBJ2-5	.	CASSEGGEETQYF	TGTGCCAGCAGTGAGGGAGGGGAGGAGACCCAGTACTTC
.	TRBV19	TRBJ2-7	.	CASSPRRDSLRRSYEQYF	TGTGCCAGTAGCCCAAGGAGGGACAGCTTACGAAGATCCTACGAGCAGTACTTC
.	TRBV5-4	TRBJ1-6	.	CASSPGGDPTNSPLHF	TGTGCCAGCAGCCCTGGAGGGGACCCAACGAATTCACCCCTCCACTTT
.	TRBV7-2	TRBJ1-3	once	CASSLAPGITGNTIYF	TGTGCCAGCAGCTTAGCGCCAGGGATAACTGGAAACACCATATATTTT
.	TRBV6-5	TRBJ1-2	.	CAGKGDPGGYTF	TGTGCCGGTAAAGGAGACCCAGGGGGCTACACCTTC
TRBD2	TRBV5-1	TRBJ2-1	.	CASSSAGTSGISSYNEQFF	TGCGCCAGCAGCTCTGCCGGGACTAGCGGGATTAGTTCGTACAATGAGCAGTTCTTC
TRBD1	TRBV6-6	TRBJ1-4	.	CASKDTGDPNEKLFF	TGTGCCAGCAAAGATACAGGGGATCCTAATGAAAAACTGTTTTTT
TRBD2	TRBV5-1	TRBJ2-5	.	CASQARSGGAETQYF	TGCGCCAGCCAAGCTCGATCGGGGGGTGCGGAGACCCAGTACTTC
.	TRBV28	TRBJ1-4	.	CASSLDLGGEKLFF	TGTGCCAGCAGTTTGGACCTAGGGGGTGAAAAACTGTTTTTT